The sequence of this T cell receptor beta chain was determined in a study of patients and donors after allogeneic stem cell transplantation. MiXCR was run by TCRdb on the RT-PCR reads, yielding one entry per CDR3 protein. The repertoire holds a few hundred thousand distinct CDR3 sequences, with over 30% as singletons. The sample was blood, either unsorted or a sorted T cell fraction (not recorded which). The clonotype was recovered from a human donor who was either an allogeneic HSCT recipient or a stem cell or donor lymphocyte infusion donor (not recorded which). It is not recorded whose cells these are; they may come from a transplant donor.

Here the CDR3 reads CATSRDVGRIGNSPLHF. The CDR3 bases are TGTGCCACCAGCAGAGATGTAGGGCGGATTGGAAATTCACCCCTCCACTTT. The rearrangement uses TRBV15 and TRBJ1-6; D not certain. CDR3 length: 17 amino acids. CDR1 is LNHNV, CDR2 YYDKDF, per germline (reference sequence). Trimming took off 0 bases at V and 7 bases at J, with 16 bases between the two ends.